The next 21 T cell receptor beta chains were all read from a single sample in a study of blood T cell repertoires in COVID-19. Assay: immunoSEQ multiplex PCR; the TCRdb copy retains only in-frame clones and omits some. The table lists about 200,000 clones, more than 80% of them singletons. The sample consisted of peripheral blood. These receptors all stem from a man in his fifties or sixties with acute or convalescent COVID-19.

This clone came up once. This chain links TRBV7-2 with TRBJ1-1, with a tentative D call TRBD1 (6 bases). With 5 bases removed from V and 1 base from J, the gap between germline ends came to 11 bases. The germline V gene encodes CDR1 SGHTA and CDR2 FQGNSA. The CDR3 consists of 14 residues. This chain's CDR3 is CASSRGTRNTEAFF. CDR3 DNA: TGTGCCAGCAGCAGAGGGACACGGAACACTGAAGCTTTCTTT.

The CDR3 region is CASSLEQGGYTF. The CDR3 nucleotides read TGCGCCAGCAGCCTGGAACAGGGGGGCTACACCTTC. The chain carries TRBV5-1 and TRBJ1-2, with 7 bases lining up with TRBD1. The CDR3 sequence is 12 residues long. The V gene end was trimmed by 4 bases and the J gene end by 8 bases; junction bases not matched to a gene: 5. CDR1 and CDR2 from the germline V gene are SGHRS and YFSETQ.

The V gene is TRBV2, the J gene TRBJ2-2, with 8 bases fitting TRBD1. Germline-derived CDR1 and CDR2 are SNHLY and FYNNEI. This CDR3 spans 16 amino acids. The V segment lost 6 bases and the J segment 2 bases; nucleotides outside the gene matches: 8. This chain's CDR3 is CASSLPTGANTGELFF. The CDR3 DNA sequence: TGTGCCAGCAGCCTCCCGACAGGGGCAAACACCGGGGAGCTGTTTTTT.

The chain employs TRBV6-5 and TRBJ2-7; weak D call: TRBD1 (6 bases). The CDR3 runs 14 residues. Per the germline V gene, CDR1 is MNHEY and CDR2 is SVGAGI. V was shortened by 5 bases and J by 3 bases, with 14 bases between the two germline ends. CDR3 amino acids: CASSPGTNYYEQYF. The DNA for the CDR3 is TGTGCCAGCAGTCCCGGGACAAACTACTACGAGCAGTACTTC.

The J gene is TRBJ1-2, the V gene TRBV27; TRBD1 might be the D (5 bases). V lost 3 bases, J lost 3 bases, and 20 bases lay in between. The CDR3 length is 17 residues. Germline assignment: CDR1 MNHEY and CDR2 SMNVEV (reference sequence). CDR3 sequence: CASSFRWDVGPHYGYTF. Here the CDR3 DNA reads TGTGCCAGCAGTTTTCGCTGGGATGTGGGGCCCCACTATGGCTACACCTTC.

The chain is built from TRBV4-1 and TRBJ2-2; 7 bases are shared with TRBD2. The ends lost 1 base at V and 0 bases at J; junction bases unmatched: 5. This CDR3 region has 17 residues. Germline CDR1 is MGHRA and CDR2 is YSYEKL. CDR3 in DNA: TGCGCCAGCAGCCAAGCAGAACGGGGGGCGAACACCGGGGAGCTGTTTTTT. Its translation is CASSQAERGANTGELFF.

The chain is built from TRBV7-7 and TRBJ1-5; D might be TRBD1 (5 bases). Looked up from germline, CDR1 is SSHAT and CDR2 is FNYEAQ (reference sequence). The CDR3 has 13 residues. V gave up 3 bases and J gave up 6 bases, with 9 bases separating them. The CDR3: CASSLDIGQPQHF. DNA for the CDR3: TGTGCCAGCAGCTTGGACATCGGTCAGCCCCAGCATTTT.

The chain uses TRBV7-6 and TRBJ2-3; 10 nucleotides align to TRBD2. The trim removed 3 bases at V and 10 bases at J, leaving 10 bases unmatched. The CDR3 consists of 15 residues. Germline CDR1 and CDR2: SGHVS and FNYEAQ. The CDR3 region is CASSLASGGPGSQYF. The CDR3 DNA follows: TGTGCCAGCAGCTTGGCTAGCGGGGGTCCCGGTTCGCAGTATTTT.

This clone was detected only once. V gene TRBV18 combines with J gene TRBJ1-3; 7 bases match TRBD1. Germline lookup yields CDR1 KGHSH and CDR2 LQKENI. This CDR3 has 14 residues. Trimming took 3 bases from V and 5 from J; bases not matched to a gene: 4. The chain's CDR3 is CASSPGQARNTIYF. As DNA, the CDR3 is TGTGCCAGCTCACCCGGACAGGCCCGAAACACCATATATTTT.

The V and J genes are TRBV29-1 and TRBJ2-5; 9 bases map to TRBD1. V trimming: 6 bases; J trimming: 5 bases; junction bases outside the gene matches: 4. Germline CDR1 is SQVTM and CDR2 is ANQGSEA. The CDR3 length is 12 residues. The CDR3 loop is CSVTGGVETQYF. In nucleotides, the CDR3 is TGCAGCGTGACAGGGGGAGTGGAGACCCAGTACTTC.

This clone was recorded once. The chain combines TRBV10-3 with TRBJ2-3; D unresolved. V gave up 3 bases and J gave up 3 bases, with 4 bases separating them. This CDR3 spans 12 amino acids. The germline V gene has CDR1 ENHRY and CDR2 SYGVKD. CDR3 nucleotides: TGTGCCATCAGTGACGGGACAGATACGCAGTATTTT. This gives the protein CAISDGTDTQYF.

The chain employs TRBV27 and TRBJ1-5; D remains ambiguous. Germline CDR1 MNHEY, CDR2 SMNVEV (reference sequence). Trimming stripped 6 bases from V and 5 bases from J, with 14 bases between. The CDR3 has 14 residues. DNA of the CDR3: TGTGCCAGCAGCCGCTCGGGTGGAGATCAGCCCCAGCATTTT. Residues: CASSRSGGDQPQHF.

The V call is TRBV5-1, the J call TRBJ2-5, with 9 positions matching TRBD2. CDR3 length: 15 residues. Germline assignment: CDR1 SGHRS and CDR2 YFSETQ. V shed 2 bases and J 2 bases; nucleotides not matched to a gene: 4. The CDR3 DNA follows: TGCGCCAGCAGCTTTAGCGGGGGACTACAAGAGACCCAGTACTTC. It yields the protein CASSFSGGLQETQYF.

J is TRBJ2-5 and V is TRBV5-6; 7 bases align to TRBD2. The germline V gene has CDR1 SGHDT and CDR2 YYEEEE. V shed 4 bases and J 4 bases; nucleotides not matched to a gene: 7. This CDR3 is built from 14 residues. CDR3 DNA: TGTGCCAGCAGCCCTCGTTGGGGGGGAGAGACCCAGTACTTC. Amino acids: CASSPRWGGETQYF.

The chain couples TRBV6-6 to TRBJ1-2, with 9 bases that match TRBD1. The length of the CDR3 is 14 residues. Germline V lookup: CDR1 MNHNY, CDR2 SVGAGI (reference sequence). V lost 6 bases and J lost 2; bases outside the gene matches: 4. The CDR3 region has the DNA TGTGCCAGCAGACGGACAGGGGAGAACTATGGCTACACCTTC. Encoded protein: CASRRTGENYGYTF.

The V gene is TRBV3-1 (or the pseudogene TRBV3-2), the J gene TRBJ1-6, with 7 nucleotides matching TRBD1. The CDR3 has 16 amino acids. J was trimmed by 6 bases and V by 1 base; bases with no gene match: 6. CDR1 and CDR2 from the germline V gene are LGHDT and YNNKEL (reference sequence). The CDR3 loop is CASSQGGAGGNSPLHF. The CDR3 DNA follows: TGTGCCAGCAGCCAAGGGGGGGCAGGGGGTAATTCACCCCTCCACTTT.

CDR3 DNA: TGTGCCAGCAGCTGGAGCGGGAGCGAGACCCAGTACTTC. This codes for CASSWSGSETQYF. This chain links TRBV7-3 with TRBJ2-5; 8 bases map to TRBD2. This CDR3 comprises 13 residues. The germline V gene has CDR1 SGHTA and CDR2 FQGTGA. V shed 4 bases and J 5 bases; nucleotides not matched to a gene: 3.

Regarding this clone: Germline and junction disagree at one end, which may indicate a read error. In DNA, the CDR3 is TGTGCCAGCAGTTACTCGATGGTACCTAGCGCATTCCATTTT. Translation gives CASSYSMVPSAFHF. The chain recombines TRBV6-5 with TRBJ2-3, with D tentatively TRBD2 (6 bases). The CDR3 consists of 14 residues. The V gene's germline CDR1 is MNHEY and CDR2 SVGAGI.

About this clone: The junction does not match germline at one end; this may be a read error. This CDR3 is CASTLDPSTEAFF. In nucleotides, the CDR3 is TGCGCCAGCACCTTGGATCCGAGTACTGAAGCTTTCTTT. The V gene is TRBV5-1, the J gene TRBJ1-1; D is uncertain. The CDR3 extends over 13 amino acids. Germline V lookup: CDR1 SGHRS, CDR2 YFSETQ.

The rearrangement uses TRBV7-9 and TRBJ2-2, with TRBD1 matching 9 bases. The germline CDR1 and CDR2 sequences are SEHNR and FQNEAQ (reference sequence). This CDR3 region has 16 residues. The V gene end was trimmed by 5 bases and the J gene end by 1 base; junction bases not matched to a gene: 5. The CDR3 DNA reads TGTGCCAGCAGCCCCGGACAGGGGCGGAACACCGGGGAGCTGTTTTTT. Protein product: CASSPGQGRNTGELFF.

The CDR3 nucleotides are TGTGCCAGCAGCGAGGGCTACGGGACAGGGAAAGAAAAACTGTTTTTT. This encodes CASSEGYGTGKEKLFF. The chain joins TRBV9 to TRBJ1-4, with 9 bases fitting TRBD1. Germline CDR1 is SGDLS and CDR2 is YYNGEE. Trimming at V came to 3 bases and at J to 8 bases, leaving 11 bases not matched to a gene. This CDR3 contains 16 residues.